This T cell receptor (beta chain) was sequenced for a study of cytomegalovirus exposure and HLA in healthy donors. About the research overall: Earlier findings included 100 million to 130 million unique TCR beta sequences obtained from 150 million to 200 million T cells. General study results and limits: In an earlier analysis, about 87% or about 30%: the productive usage of most TCR beta V segments. TCR beta V- and J-gene trimming was later associated with a missense DCLRE1C variant. CMV antigen specificity was confirmed in vitro for three CMV-associated chains.

Both 60 Vbeta primers and 13 Jbeta primers went into the PCR. Produced via immunoSEQ multiplex PCR; TCRdb's table is partial and in-frame only. The sample holds approximately 160,000 clones, 75% to 85% seen once. For this clone: Its antigen is unknown. At one boundary the junction diverges from the germline segment, which might be a read error.

Germline V gene sequence: CDR1 MNHEY, CDR2 SVGAGI. The CDR3 runs 13 residues. Sequencing was done on a sample of PBMCs. This receptor was identified in a male donor in good health and CMV-seropositive. This chain uses TRBV6-5 with TRBJ2-7; 8 bases agree with TRBD1. CDR3 sequence: CASSYRQGASMDF. For the CDR3, the DNA is TGTGCCAGCAGTTACCGGCAGGGGGCGAGTATGGACTTC.